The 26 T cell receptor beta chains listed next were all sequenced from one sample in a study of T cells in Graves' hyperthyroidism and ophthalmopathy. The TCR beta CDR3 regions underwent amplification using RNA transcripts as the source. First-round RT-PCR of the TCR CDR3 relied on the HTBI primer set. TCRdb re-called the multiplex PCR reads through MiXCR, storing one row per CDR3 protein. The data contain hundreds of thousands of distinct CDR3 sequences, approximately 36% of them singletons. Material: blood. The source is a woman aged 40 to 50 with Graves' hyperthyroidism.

This chain's CDR3 is CASSQAGGARYGYTF. CDR3 DNA: TGCGCCAGCAGCCAAGCAGGGGGCGCGAGATATGGCTACACCTTC. The chain carries TRBV4-3 and TRBJ1-2; 8 positions agree with TRBD1. V lost 1 base, J lost 5 bases, and 6 bases stayed unmatched. The CDR3 consists of 15 residues. Per germline, CDR1 LGHNA and CDR2 YSLEER.

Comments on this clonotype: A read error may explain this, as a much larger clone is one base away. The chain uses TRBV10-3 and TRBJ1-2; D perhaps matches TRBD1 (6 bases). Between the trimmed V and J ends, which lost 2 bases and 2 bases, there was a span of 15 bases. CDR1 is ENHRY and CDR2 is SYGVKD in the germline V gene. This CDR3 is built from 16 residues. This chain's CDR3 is CAISEHYQGRNYGYTF. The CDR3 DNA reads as TGTGCCATCAGTGAGCACTACCAGGGGCGAAACTATGGCTACACCTTC.

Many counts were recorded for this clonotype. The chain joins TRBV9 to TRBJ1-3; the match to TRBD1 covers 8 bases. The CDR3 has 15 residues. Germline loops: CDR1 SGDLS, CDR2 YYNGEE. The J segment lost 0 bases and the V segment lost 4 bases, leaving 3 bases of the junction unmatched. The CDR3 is CASSSDRVSGNTIYF. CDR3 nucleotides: TGTGCCAGCAGCTCGGACAGGGTCTCTGGAAACACCATATATTTT.

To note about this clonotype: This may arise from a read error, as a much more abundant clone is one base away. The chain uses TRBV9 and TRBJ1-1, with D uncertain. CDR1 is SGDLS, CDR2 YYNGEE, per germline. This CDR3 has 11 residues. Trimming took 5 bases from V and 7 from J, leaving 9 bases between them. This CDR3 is CASRELGEAFF. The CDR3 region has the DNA TGTGCCAGCAGGGAGCTGGGTGAAGCTTTCTTT.

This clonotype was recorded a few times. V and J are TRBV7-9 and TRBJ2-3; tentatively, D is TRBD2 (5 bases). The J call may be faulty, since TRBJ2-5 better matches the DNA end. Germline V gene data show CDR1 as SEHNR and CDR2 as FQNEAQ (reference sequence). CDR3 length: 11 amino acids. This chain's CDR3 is CASSFRDTQYF. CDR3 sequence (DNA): TGTGCCAGCAGCTTCCGGGATACCCAGTACTTC.

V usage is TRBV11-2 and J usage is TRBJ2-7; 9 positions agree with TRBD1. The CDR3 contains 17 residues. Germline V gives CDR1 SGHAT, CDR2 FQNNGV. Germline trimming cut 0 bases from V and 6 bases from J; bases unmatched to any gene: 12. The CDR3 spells CASSLDRAQDRGAEQYF. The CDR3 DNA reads TGTGCCAGCAGCTTAGACCGGGCCCAGGACAGGGGAGCCGAGCAGTACTTC.

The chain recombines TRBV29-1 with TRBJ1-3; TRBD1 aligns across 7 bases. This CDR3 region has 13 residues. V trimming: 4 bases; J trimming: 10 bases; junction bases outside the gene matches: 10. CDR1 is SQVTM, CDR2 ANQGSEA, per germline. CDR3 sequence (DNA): TGCAGCGTTGCTGGGGACAGCCTAAATACCATATATTTT. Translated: CSVAGDSLNTIYF.

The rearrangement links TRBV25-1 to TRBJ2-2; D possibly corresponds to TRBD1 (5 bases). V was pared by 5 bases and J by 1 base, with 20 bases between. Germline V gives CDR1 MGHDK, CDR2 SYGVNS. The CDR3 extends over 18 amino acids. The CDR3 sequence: CASSYSPARQKNTGELFF. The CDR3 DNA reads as TGTGCCAGCAGTTATTCTCCCGCCCGACAGAAGAACACCGGGGAGCTGTTTTTT. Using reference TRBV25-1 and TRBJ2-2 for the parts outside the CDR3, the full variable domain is EADIYQTPRYLVIGTGKKITLECSQTMGHDKMYWYQQDPGMELHLIHYSYGVNSTEKGDLSSESTVSRIRTEHFPLTLESARPSHTSQYLCASSYSPARQKNTGELFFGEGSRLTVL.

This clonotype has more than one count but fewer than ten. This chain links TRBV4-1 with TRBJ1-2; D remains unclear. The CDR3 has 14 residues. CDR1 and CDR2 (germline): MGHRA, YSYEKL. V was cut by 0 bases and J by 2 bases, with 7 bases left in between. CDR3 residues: CASSQDPGNYGYTF. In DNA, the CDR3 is TGCGCCAGCAGCCAAGATCCCGGGAACTATGGCTACACCTTC.

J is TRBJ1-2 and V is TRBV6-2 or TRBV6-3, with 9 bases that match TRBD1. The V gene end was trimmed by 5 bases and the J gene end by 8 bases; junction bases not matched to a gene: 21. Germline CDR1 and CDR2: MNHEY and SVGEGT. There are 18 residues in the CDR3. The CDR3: CASSRMTGTGFEWRGYTF. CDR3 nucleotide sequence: TGTGCCAGCAGTAGGATGACCGGGACAGGGTTCGAGTGGCGGGGCTACACCTTC.

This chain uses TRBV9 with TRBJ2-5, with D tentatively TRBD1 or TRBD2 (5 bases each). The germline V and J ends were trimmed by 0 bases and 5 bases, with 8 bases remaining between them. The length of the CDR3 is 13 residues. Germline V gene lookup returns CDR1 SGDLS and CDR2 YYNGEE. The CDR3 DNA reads TGTGCCAGCAGCGTAGGGGGGACGGAGACCCAGTACTTC. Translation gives CASSVGGTETQYF.

The CDR3 nucleotides read TGTGCCAGCTCACCGGGGCGGACGGCAGCGGATGGCTACACCTTC. Translated: CASSPGRTAADGYTF. This chain uses TRBV18 with TRBJ1-2; possibly TRBD1 for D (5 bases). V was pared by 3 bases and J by 6 bases, with 17 bases between. The germline V gene encodes CDR1 KGHSH and CDR2 LQKENI. The CDR3 has 15 residues.

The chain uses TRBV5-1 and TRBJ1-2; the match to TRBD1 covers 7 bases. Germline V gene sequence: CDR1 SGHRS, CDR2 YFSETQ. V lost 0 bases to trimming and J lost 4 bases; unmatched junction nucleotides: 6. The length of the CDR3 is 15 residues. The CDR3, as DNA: TGCGCCAGCAGCTTGGGACAGGGAACTATCTATGGCTACACCTTC. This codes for CASSLGQGTIYGYTF.

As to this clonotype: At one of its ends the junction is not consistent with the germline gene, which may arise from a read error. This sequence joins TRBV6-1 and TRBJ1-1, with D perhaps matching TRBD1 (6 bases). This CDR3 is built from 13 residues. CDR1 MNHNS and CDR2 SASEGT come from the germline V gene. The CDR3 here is CASTNRDRAEALF. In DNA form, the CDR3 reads TGTGCCAGCACAAACAGGGATAGGGCTGAAGCTCTCTTT.

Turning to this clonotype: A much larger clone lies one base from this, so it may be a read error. This CDR3 reads CASSQGQPPEQYF. The CDR3 nucleotides are TGTGCCAGCAGCCAGGGACAGCCCCCCGAGCAGTACTTC. This chain connects TRBV7-9 to TRBJ2-7, with 7 bases lining up with TRBD1. The V segment lost 5 bases and the J segment 6 bases; nucleotides outside the gene matches: 7. The CDR3 extends over 13 amino acids. Germline V CDR1 and CDR2: SEHNR, FQNEAQ (reference sequence).

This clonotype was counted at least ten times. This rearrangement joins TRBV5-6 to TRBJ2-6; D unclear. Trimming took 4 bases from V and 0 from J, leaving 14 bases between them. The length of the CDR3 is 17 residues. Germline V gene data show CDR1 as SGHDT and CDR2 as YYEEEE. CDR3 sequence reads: CASSPELTSSGANVLTF. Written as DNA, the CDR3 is TGTGCCAGCAGCCCCGAGTTAACCTCCTCTGGGGCCAACGTCCTGACTTTC.

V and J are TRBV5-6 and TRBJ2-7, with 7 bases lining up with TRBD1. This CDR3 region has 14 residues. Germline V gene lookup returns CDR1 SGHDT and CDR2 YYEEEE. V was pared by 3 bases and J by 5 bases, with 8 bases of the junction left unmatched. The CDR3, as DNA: TGTGCCAGCAGCTGGGGGAGACAGGGTAACGAGCAGTACTTC. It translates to CASSWGRQGNEQYF.

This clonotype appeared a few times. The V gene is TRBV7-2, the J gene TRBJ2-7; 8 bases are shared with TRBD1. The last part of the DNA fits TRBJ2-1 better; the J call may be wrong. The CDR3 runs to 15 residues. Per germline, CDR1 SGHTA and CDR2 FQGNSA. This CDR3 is CASAHYGQGGGEQFF. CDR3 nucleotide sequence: TGTGCCAGCGCGCATTACGGACAGGGCGGAGGGGAGCAGTTCTTC.

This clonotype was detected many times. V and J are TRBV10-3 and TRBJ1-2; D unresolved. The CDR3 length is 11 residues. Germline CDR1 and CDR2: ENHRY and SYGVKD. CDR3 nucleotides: TGTGCTATCGACAACCCCTATGGCTACACCTTC. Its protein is CAIDNPYGYTF.

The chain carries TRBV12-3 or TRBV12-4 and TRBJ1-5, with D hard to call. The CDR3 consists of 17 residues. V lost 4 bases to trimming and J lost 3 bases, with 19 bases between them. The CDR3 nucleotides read TGTGCCAGCAGTTACCAAGGATGGACGTATTACAATCAGCCCCAGCATTTT. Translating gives CASSYQGWTYYNQPQHF.

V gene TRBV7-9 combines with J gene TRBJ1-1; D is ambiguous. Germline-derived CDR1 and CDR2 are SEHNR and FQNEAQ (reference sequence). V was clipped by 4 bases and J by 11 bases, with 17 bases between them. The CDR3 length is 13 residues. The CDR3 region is CASSSFGQREAFF. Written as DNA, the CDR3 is TGTGCCAGCAGCTCCTTTGGCCAACGTGAGGCTTTCTTT.

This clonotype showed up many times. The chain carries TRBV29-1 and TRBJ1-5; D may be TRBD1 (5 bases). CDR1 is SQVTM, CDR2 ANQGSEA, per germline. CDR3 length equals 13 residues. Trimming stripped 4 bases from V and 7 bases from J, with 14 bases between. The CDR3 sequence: CSVALGVEQPQHF. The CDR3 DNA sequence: TGCAGCGTTGCTTTGGGGGTGGAACAGCCCCAGCATTTT.

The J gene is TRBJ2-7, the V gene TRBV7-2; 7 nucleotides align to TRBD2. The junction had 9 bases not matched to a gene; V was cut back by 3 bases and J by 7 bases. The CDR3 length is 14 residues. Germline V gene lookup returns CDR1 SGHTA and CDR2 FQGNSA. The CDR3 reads CASSFGEGYNEQYF. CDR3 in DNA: TGTGCCAGCAGCTTCGGGGAGGGTTACAATGAGCAGTACTTC.

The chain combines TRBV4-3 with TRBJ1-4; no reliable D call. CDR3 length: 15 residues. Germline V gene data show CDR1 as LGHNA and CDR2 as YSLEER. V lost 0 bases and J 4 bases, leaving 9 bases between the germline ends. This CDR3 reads CASSQEGRYNEKLFF. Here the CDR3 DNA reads TGCGCCAGCAGCCAAGAAGGGCGGTATAATGAAAAACTGTTTTTT.

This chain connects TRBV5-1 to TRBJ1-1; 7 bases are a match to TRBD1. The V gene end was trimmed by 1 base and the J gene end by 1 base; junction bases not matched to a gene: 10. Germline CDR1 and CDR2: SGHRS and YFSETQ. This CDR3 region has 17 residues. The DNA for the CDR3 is TGCGCCAGCAGCTTGCCCAATATGACAGGGTGGAACACTGAAGCTTTCTTT. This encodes CASSLPNMTGWNTEAFF. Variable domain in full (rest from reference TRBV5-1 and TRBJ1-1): KAGVTQTPRYLIKTRGQQVTLSCSPISGHRSVSWYQQTPGQGLQFLFEYFSETQRNKGNFPGRFSGRQFSNSRSEMNVSTLELGDSALYLCASSLPNMTGWNTEAFFGQGTRLTVV.

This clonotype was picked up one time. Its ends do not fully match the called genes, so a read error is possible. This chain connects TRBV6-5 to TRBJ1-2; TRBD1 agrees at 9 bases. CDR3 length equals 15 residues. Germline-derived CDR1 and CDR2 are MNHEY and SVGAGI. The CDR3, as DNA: TGTGCCAGCAGTAACACGGGACAGGGTAACCATGGCTACACCTTC. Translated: CASSNTGQGNHGYTF.